This TCR beta chain comes out of a study of T cell responses to AZD1222 COVID-19 vaccine. Using immunoSEQ multiplex PCR, the repertoire was profiled, and TCRdb retains in-frame clones only, with some absent. The data contain some 150,000 clones, approximately 90% of them seen just once; the ten biggest clones take up 4.4%. Study outcomes and limitations: There were mostly white British donors and more females than males, and clonal diversity was possibly underestimated.

As for this clone: The antigen remains undetermined.

The origin of this receptor is an adult in good health. Sequences were derived from peripheral blood, sampled on day 0 of MenACWY control vaccination.

The CDR3 is CASSHLRGGDTGELFF. The DNA of the CDR3 is TGTGCCAGCAGCCATTTGCGAGGCGGAGATACCGGGGAGCTGTTTTTT. J is TRBJ2-2 and V is TRBV14, with no clear D. The ends were cut back, 3 bases at V and 5 bases at J, with 16 bases in the middle. The CDR3 runs 16 residues. Germline-derived CDR1 and CDR2 are SGHDN and FVKESK.